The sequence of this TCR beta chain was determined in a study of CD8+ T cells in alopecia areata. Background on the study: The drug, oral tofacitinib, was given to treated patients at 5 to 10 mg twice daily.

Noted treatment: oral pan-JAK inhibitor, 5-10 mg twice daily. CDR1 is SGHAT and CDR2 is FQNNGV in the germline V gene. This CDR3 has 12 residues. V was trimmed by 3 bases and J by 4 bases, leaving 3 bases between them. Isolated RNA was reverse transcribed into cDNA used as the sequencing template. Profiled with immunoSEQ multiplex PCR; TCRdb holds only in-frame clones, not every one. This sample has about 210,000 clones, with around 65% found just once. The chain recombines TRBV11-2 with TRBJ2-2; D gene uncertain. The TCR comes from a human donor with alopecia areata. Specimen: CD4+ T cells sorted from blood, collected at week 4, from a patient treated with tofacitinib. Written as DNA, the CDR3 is TGTGCCAGCAGCTTCCTCACCGGGGAGCTGTTTTTT. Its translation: CASSFLTGELFF.